The next 3 T cell receptor beta chains were all read from a single sample in a study of shared clonotypes between healthy human individuals. Measured with immunoSEQ multiplex PCR; TCRdb has only the in-frame clones, and not every one. This table holds 2 million to 3 million clones, around nine tenths found once. The sequencing sample was made of naive CD4+ T cells sorted from blood. Subset specified: CD45RA+ positively selected. These receptors were collected from a man aged 18 to 35 in good health.

V usage is TRBV11-3 and J usage is TRBJ1-1, with D tentatively TRBD1 (6 bases). Trimming removed 8 bases at V and 1 base at J, with 14 bases between. Germline V CDR1 and CDR2: SGHNT, YENEEA. The CDR3 totals 14 residues. The CDR3 DNA reads TGTGCCAGCGCCTTCAGGGGAGAGAACACTGAAGCTTTCTTT. Translating it yields CASAFRGENTEAFF. Combining the CDR3 with reference TRBV11-3 and TRBJ1-1 gives the whole variable domain EAGVVQSPRYKIIEKKQPVAFWCNPISGHNTLYWYLQNLGQGPELLIRYENEEAVDDSQLPKDRFSAERLKGVDSTLKIQPAELGDSAVYLCASAFRGENTEAFFGQGTRLTVV.

The rearrangement links TRBV11-3 to TRBJ2-7; 10 bases are shared with TRBD1. The V gene's germline CDR1 is SGHNT and CDR2 YENEEA. J lost 7 bases, V lost 6 bases, and 12 bases had no gene match. There are 15 residues in the CDR3. In DNA form, the CDR3 reads TGTGCCAGCAGTCAGGCTGGGACAGGGGTCGGGGAGCAGTACTTC. Encoded protein: CASSQAGTGVGEQYF.

The chain has TRBV7-9 and TRBJ1-1; TRBD1 matches 7 bases. The CDR3 spans 16 residues. Germline-derived CDR1 and CDR2 are SEHNR and FQNEAQ (reference sequence). V dropped 5 bases and J dropped 0; count of bases not matched to a gene: 9. CDR3 DNA sequence: TGTGCCAGCAGCCCTAGGGGACAGAAGATGAACACTGAAGCTTTCTTT. It translates to CASSPRGQKMNTEAFF.